This T cell receptor beta chain derives from a study of T cells in Graves' hyperthyroidism and ophthalmopathy. General study points: A model using 13 V-J features told ophthalmopathy apart from stable hyperthyroidism. Peripheral blood also featured most of the thyroid clonotypes expanded above 0.001.

Notes on this clonotype: Its antigen is not known.

Trimming cost V 2 bases and J 5 bases; bases outside gene matches: 9. The CDR3 spans 16 residues. The germline V gene encodes CDR1 SGHVS and CDR2 FQNEAQ. Using RNA transcripts as the source, TCR beta CDR3 regions were amplified. The HTBI primer set served for first-round RT-PCR of the TCR CDR3. TCRdb itself ran the multiplex PCR reads through MiXCR, one entry per CDR3 protein. The sample contains about 640,000 distinct CDR3 sequences, about a fifth of which appear only once. On the basis of clinical symptoms, serum thyroxine and TRAb, thyroid ultrasound and orbital computed tomography, diagnoses were made.

The source material was blood. The clonotype originates from a man aged 25-40 years with Graves' ophthalmopathy. The chain uses TRBV7-8 and TRBJ1-1, with TRBD1 matching over 9 bases. The CDR3 loop reads CASSLSLGQGGTEAFF. The CDR3 coding sequence is TGTGCCAGCAGCTTATCTTTGGGACAGGGCGGAACTGAAGCTTTCTTT. The full variable domain, with the rest looked up from reference TRBV7-8 and TRBJ1-1, is GAGVSQSPRYKVAKRGQDVALRCDPISGHVSLFWYQQALGQGPEFLTYFQNEAQLDKSGLPSDRFFAERPEGSVSTLKIQRTQQEDSAVYLCASSLSLGQGGTEAFFGQGTRLTVV.